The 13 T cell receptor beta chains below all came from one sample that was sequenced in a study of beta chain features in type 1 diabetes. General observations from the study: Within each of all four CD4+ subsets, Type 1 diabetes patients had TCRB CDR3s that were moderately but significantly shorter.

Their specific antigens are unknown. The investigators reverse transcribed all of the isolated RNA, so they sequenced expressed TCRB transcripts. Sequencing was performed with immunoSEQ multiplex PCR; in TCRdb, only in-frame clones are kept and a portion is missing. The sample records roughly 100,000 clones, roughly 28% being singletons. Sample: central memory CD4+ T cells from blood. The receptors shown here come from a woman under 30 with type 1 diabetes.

In DNA, the CDR3 is TGTGCCAGCACAGACCGGGACACTGAAGCTTTCTTT. This encodes CASTDRDTEAFF. The chain carries TRBV28 and TRBJ1-1; D remains ambiguous. The CDR3 has 12 amino acids. V was trimmed by 7 bases and J by 3 bases, leaving 9 bases between them. Per the germline V gene, CDR1 is MDHEN and CDR2 is SYDVKM.

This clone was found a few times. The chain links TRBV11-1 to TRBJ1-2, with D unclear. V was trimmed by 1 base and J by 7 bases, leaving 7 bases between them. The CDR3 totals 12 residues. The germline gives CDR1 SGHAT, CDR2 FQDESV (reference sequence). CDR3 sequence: CASSLGGLGYTF. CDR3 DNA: TGTGCCAGCAGCTTAGGTGGGCTTGGCTACACCTTC.

The CDR3 bases are TGTGCCAGCAGTGACAGGGCCGGGGAGCTGTTTTTT. As protein: CASSDRAGELFF. The chain links TRBV6-1 to TRBJ2-2, with D maybe TRBD1 (5 bases). The CDR3 contains 12 residues. The germline V gene has CDR1 MNHNS and CDR2 SASEGT. Trimming removed 3 bases from V and 6 bases from J, with 5 bases in between.

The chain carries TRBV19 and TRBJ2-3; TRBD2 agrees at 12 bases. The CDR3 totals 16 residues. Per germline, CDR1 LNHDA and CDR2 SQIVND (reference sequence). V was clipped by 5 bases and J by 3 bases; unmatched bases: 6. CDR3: CASSSRLAGATDTQYF. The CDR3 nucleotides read TGTGCCAGTAGTTCAAGACTAGCGGGAGCGACAGATACGCAGTATTTT.

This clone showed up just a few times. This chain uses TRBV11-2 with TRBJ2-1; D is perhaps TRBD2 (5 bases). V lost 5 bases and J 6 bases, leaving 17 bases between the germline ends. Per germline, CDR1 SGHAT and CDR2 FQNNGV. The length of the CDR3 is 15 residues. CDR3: CASSPEGVSRNEQFF. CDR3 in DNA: TGTGCCAGCAGCCCAGAGGGTGTTAGCCGCAATGAGCAGTTCTTC. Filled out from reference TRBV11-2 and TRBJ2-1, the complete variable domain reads EAGVAQSPRYKIIEKRQSVAFWCNPISGHATLYWYQQILGQGPKLLIQFQNNGVVDDSQLPKDRFSAERLKGVDSTLKIQPAKLEDSAVYLCASSPEGVSRNEQFFGPGTRLTVL.

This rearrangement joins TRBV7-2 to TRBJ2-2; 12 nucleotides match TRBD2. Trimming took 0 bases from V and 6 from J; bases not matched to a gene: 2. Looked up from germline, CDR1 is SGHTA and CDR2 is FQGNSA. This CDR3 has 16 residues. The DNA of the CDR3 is TGTGCCAGCAGCTTAGCAGCTAGCGGGAGGGCCGGGGAGCTGTTTTTT. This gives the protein CASSLAASGRAGELFF.

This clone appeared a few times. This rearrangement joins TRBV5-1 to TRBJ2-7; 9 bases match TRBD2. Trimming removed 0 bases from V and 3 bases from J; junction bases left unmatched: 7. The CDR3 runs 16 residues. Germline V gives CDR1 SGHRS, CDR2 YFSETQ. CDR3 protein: CASSLGSASGIYEQYV. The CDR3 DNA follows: TGCGCCAGCAGCTTGGGTTCGGCTAGCGGGATCTACGAGCAGTACGTC.

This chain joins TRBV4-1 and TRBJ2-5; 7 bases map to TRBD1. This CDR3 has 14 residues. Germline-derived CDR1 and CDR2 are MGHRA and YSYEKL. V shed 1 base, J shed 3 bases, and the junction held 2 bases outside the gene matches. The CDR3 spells CASSQGDREETQYF. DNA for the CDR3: TGCGCCAGCAGCCAAGGAGACAGGGAAGAGACCCAGTACTTC.

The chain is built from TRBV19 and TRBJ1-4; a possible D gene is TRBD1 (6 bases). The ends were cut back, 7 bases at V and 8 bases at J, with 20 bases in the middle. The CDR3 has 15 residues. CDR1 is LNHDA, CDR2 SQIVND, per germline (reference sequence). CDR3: CASTNHGGRKEKLFF. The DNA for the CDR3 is TGTGCCAGTACCAATCACGGGGGGCGGAAAGAAAAACTGTTTTTT.

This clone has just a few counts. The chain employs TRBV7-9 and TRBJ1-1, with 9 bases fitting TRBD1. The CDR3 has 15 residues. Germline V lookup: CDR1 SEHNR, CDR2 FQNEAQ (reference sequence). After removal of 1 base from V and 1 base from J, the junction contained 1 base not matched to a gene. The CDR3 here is CASSLGDRENTEAFF. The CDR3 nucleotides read TGTGCCAGCAGCTTAGGGGACAGGGAGAACACTGAAGCTTTCTTT.

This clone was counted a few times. The CDR3 sequence is CSVLAQTGYYNEQFF. The CDR3 nucleotides read TGCAGCGTCCTTGCTCAGACAGGGTACTACAATGAGCAGTTCTTC. The chain employs TRBV29-1 and TRBJ2-1; 7 positions match TRBD1. The CDR3 sequence is 15 residues long. The ends lost 6 bases at V and 3 bases at J; junction bases unmatched: 11. The germline V gene encodes CDR1 SQVTM and CDR2 ANQGSEA.

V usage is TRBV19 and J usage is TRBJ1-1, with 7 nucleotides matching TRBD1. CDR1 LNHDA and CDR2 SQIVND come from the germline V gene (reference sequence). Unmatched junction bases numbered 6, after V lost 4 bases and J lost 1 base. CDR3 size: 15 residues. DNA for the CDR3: TGTGCCAGTAGTACTTGGACAGGCCAGAACACTGAAGCTTTCTTT. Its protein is CASSTWTGQNTEAFF.

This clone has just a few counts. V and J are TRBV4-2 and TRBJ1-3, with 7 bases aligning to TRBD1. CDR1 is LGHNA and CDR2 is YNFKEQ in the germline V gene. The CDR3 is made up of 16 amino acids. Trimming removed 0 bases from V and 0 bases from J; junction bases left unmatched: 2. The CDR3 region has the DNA TGTGCCAGCAGCCAAGAACAGGGGCTCTCTGGAAACACCATATATTTT. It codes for CASSQEQGLSGNTIYF.